These 7 T cell receptor beta chains were sequenced from one sample in a study of identical twins. TCRdb reprocessed the 5' RACE reads via MiXCR and lists one record per CDR3 protein. The table shows around 680,000 distinct CDR3 sequences, with 8.5% to 9.5% occurring only once. This same sample was also taken into another study, of yellow fever vaccine responses in identical twins.

The material sequenced was PBMCs. The receptor source for this set is a woman between 18 and 29 years old in good health.

There are a few counts of this clonotype. The chain combines TRBV12-3 or TRBV12-4 with TRBJ1-6, with TRBD1 identical over 7 bases. The CDR3 spans 16 residues. The J segment lost 6 bases and the V segment lost 4 bases, leaving 9 bases of the junction unmatched. In DNA form, the CDR3 reads TGTGCCAGCAGTTACAAGACAGGGCCGCTTAATTCACCCCTCCACTTT. This codes for CASSYKTGPLNSPLHF.

This clonotype was seen a few times. The V gene is TRBV3-1, the J gene TRBJ2-1; TRBD1 agrees at 9 bases. Germline V gene sequence: CDR1 LGHDT, CDR2 YNNKEL (reference sequence). The CDR3 has 18 amino acids. With V trimmed by 4 bases and J by 0 bases, 10 bases remained unmatched. The CDR3 protein is CASSLPTGGYSSYNEQFF. In nucleotides, the CDR3 is TGTGCCAGCAGCCTCCCGACAGGGGGATACAGCTCCTACAATGAGCAGTTCTTC.

In its sample, this clonotype was seen a few times. V and J are TRBV9 and TRBJ1-1; maybe TRBD1 (6 bases). Germline CDR1 and CDR2: SGDLS and YYNGEE. V lost 1 base and J lost 5, with 12 bases in between. The CDR3 extends over 14 amino acids. In nucleotides, the CDR3 is TGTGCCAGCAGCGTAAAAGGGGGAACGACTGAAGCTTTCTTT. This sequence encodes CASSVKGGTTEAFF.

This clonotype appeared a few times. The chain employs TRBV7-3 and TRBJ2-7, with D perhaps TRBD1 or TRBD2 (5 bases each). Germline lookup yields CDR1 SGHTA and CDR2 FQGTGA. The CDR3 spans 15 residues. Trimming removed 0 bases from V and 5 bases from J, with 14 bases in between. CDR3 bases: TGTGCCAGCAGCTTAACTGAGGGTCAGGGCCACGAGCAGTACTTC. Translating gives CASSLTEGQGHEQYF.

This chain uses TRBV5-1 with TRBJ1-6, with 9 bases identical to TRBD1. The CDR3 is 14 amino acids. Germline values: CDR1 SGHRS, CDR2 YFSETQ. After removal of 4 bases from V and 8 bases from J, the junction contained 4 bases not matched to a gene. CDR3 DNA sequence: TGCGCCAGCAGCGTCCGGGACAGGGATTCACCCCTCCACTTT. Its protein is CASSVRDRDSPLHF.

The sample holds a few counts of this clonotype. V and J are TRBV4-2 and TRBJ2-1; TRBD2 agrees at 9 bases. J lost 5 bases, V lost 1 base, and 3 bases had no gene match. From germline, CDR1 is LGHNA and CDR2 YNFKEQ. The CDR3 is made up of 15 amino acids. CDR3 coding DNA: TGTGCCAGCAGCCAAGTCTCTAGCGGGAACAATGAGCAGTTCTTC. Translated, it gives CASSQVSSGNNEQFF.

This clonotype came up many times. This sequence joins TRBV15 and TRBJ2-3, with 14 bases matching TRBD2. V trimming: 8 bases; J trimming: 0 bases; junction bases outside the gene matches: 7. This CDR3 contains 17 residues. Germline CDR1 LNHNV, CDR2 YYDKDF (reference sequence). In nucleotides, the CDR3 is TGTGCCACCTCAACTTGGACTAGCGGGAGGAGCACAGATACGCAGTATTTT. Translated, it gives CATSTWTSGRSTDTQYF. The entire variable domain, with the rest obtained from reference TRBV15 and TRBJ2-3, is as follows: DAMVIQNPRYQVTQFGKPVTLSCSQTLNHNVMYWYQQKSSQAPKLLFHYYDKDFNNEADTPDNFQSRRPNTSFCFLDIRSPGLGDTAMYLCATSTWTSGRSTDTQYFGPGTRLTVL.